Listed here are 18 T cell receptor beta chains from one sample, sequenced in a study of shared clonotypes between healthy human individuals. Sequenced by immunoSEQ multiplex PCR; TCRdb stores in-frame clones only, minus some. The sample carries approximately 2.3 million clones, more than 85% recorded once. Input material: naive CD4+ T cells from PBMCs. The subset is: CD45RA+ positively selected. Source of these receptors: a man younger than 30 in good health. Some clones in this sample may be carry-over from other donors' samples.

The chain carries TRBV11-2 and TRBJ2-7; the D gene could be TRBD1 or TRBD2 (5 bases each). The CDR3 has 18 residues. The germline V gene has CDR1 SGHAT and CDR2 FQNNGV. With 6 bases removed from V and 3 bases from J, the gap between germline ends came to 27 bases. CDR3 region: CASRHYFGAGRSNYEQYF. CDR3 coding DNA: TGTGCCAGCAGACATTACTTCGGGGCGGGTCGGAGCAACTACGAGCAGTACTTC.

The chain combines TRBV28 with TRBJ1-5; D uncertain. This CDR3 is 14 amino acids long. Trimming removed 10 bases at V and 0 bases at J, with 13 bases between. CDR1 is MDHEN and CDR2 is SYDVKM in the germline V gene. CDR3 nucleotides: TGTGCCACCATCACCCCCTATAGCAATCAGCCCCAGCATTTT. It codes for CATITPYSNQPQHF.

The chain recombines TRBV28 with TRBJ2-3; 11 positions match TRBD2. The length of the CDR3 is 15 residues. Trimming at V came to 6 bases and at J to 4 bases, leaving 6 bases not matched to a gene. Germline-derived CDR1 and CDR2 are MDHEN and SYDVKM. DNA for the CDR3: TGTGCCAGCAGGACACTAGCGGGAGTTCCAGATACGCAGTATTTT. This encodes CASRTLAGVPDTQYF.

This rearrangement joins TRBV19 to TRBJ1-2; D remains ambiguous. The CDR3 loop spans 13 amino acids. CDR1 LNHDA and CDR2 SQIVND come from the germline V gene (reference sequence). Trimming shortened V by 6 bases and J by 5 bases, and 13 bases separated the two germline ends. This CDR3 reads CASRYDRTYGYTF. In DNA form, the CDR3 reads TGTGCCAGTAGGTACGATAGAACGTATGGCTACACCTTC.

Concerning this clone: In the same sample, other DNA sequences code for this CDR3. The rearrangement links TRBV5-1 to TRBJ2-2; D ambiguous. Germline V gene sequence: CDR1 SGHRS, CDR2 YFSETQ. This CDR3 spans 13 amino acids. V lost 0 bases to trimming and J lost 6 bases, with 6 bases between them. The CDR3 nucleotides read TGCGCCAGCAGCTTGGCCCAGGCCGGGGAGCTGTTTTTT. This sequence encodes CASSLAQAGELFF.

The chain couples TRBV19 to TRBJ2-5; unclear D gene. The CDR3 sequence is 14 residues long. Trimming shortened V by 1 base and J by 2 bases, and 8 bases separated the two germline ends. The germline gives CDR1 LNHDA, CDR2 SQIVND (reference sequence). CDR3 sequence (DNA): TGTGCCAGTAGTATAGTACCCTTTCAAGAGACCCAGTACTTC. Protein sequence: CASSIVPFQETQYF.

V is TRBV11-2 and J is TRBJ2-7, with D uncertain. Trimming stripped 0 bases from V and 0 bases from J, with 12 bases between. CDR1 is SGHAT, CDR2 FQNNGV, per germline. The CDR3 runs 16 residues. The CDR3 is CASSLDRGPFSYEQYF. CDR3 nucleotides: TGTGCCAGCAGCTTAGATAGAGGACCCTTCTCCTACGAGCAGTACTTC.

The V gene is TRBV5-1, the J gene TRBJ2-1; 14 bases map to TRBD2. Germline V gene data show CDR1 as SGHRS and CDR2 as YFSETQ. V dropped 0 bases and J dropped 4; count of bases not matched to a gene: 12. This CDR3 contains 20 residues. The CDR3 spells CASSLDGLAGGWREYNEQFF. CDR3 sequence (DNA): TGCGCCAGCAGCTTGGACGGACTAGCGGGAGGTTGGAGGGAGTACAATGAGCAGTTCTTC.

The genes are TRBV18 and TRBJ2-5; 12 nucleotides align to TRBD1. V lost 4 bases, J lost 5 bases, and 8 bases stayed unmatched. In germline, CDR1 is KGHSH, CDR2 LQKENI. CDR3 length: 16 residues. DNA for the CDR3: TGTGCCAGCTCACAATTCGGGACAGGGGGCTGGGAGACCCAGTACTTC. It translates to CASSQFGTGGWETQYF.

V gene TRBV7-3 combines with J gene TRBJ2-2, with 7 nucleotides matching TRBD1. V lost 5 bases, J lost 1 base, and 4 bases stayed unmatched. CDR1 is SGHTA, CDR2 FQGTGA, per germline. This CDR3 region has 15 residues. The chain's CDR3 is CASSDRTGNTGELFF. CDR3 sequence (DNA): TGTGCCAGCAGCGATCGGACAGGGAACACCGGGGAGCTGTTTTTT.

This chain joins TRBV28 and TRBJ2-1; perhaps TRBD2 as D (5 bases). The CDR3 extends over 12 amino acids. The V and J ends lost 4 bases and 15 bases respectively, with 16 bases between them. Germline CDR1 and CDR2: MDHEN and SYDVKM. In DNA, the CDR3 is TGTGCCAGCAGTTCTCTAGGACTTTATCCGTTCTTC. Its protein product is CASSSLGLYPFF.

V and J are TRBV7-9 and TRBJ1-1; D is possibly TRBD1 (6 bases). The V gene's germline CDR1 is SEHNR and CDR2 FQNEAQ (reference sequence). This CDR3 contains 12 residues. Trimming took off 5 bases at V and 6 bases at J, with 10 bases between the two ends. The CDR3 is CASSPKGAEAFF. CDR3 nucleotides: TGTGCCAGCAGCCCGAAGGGGGCTGAAGCTTTCTTT. The entire variable domain, with the rest obtained from reference TRBV7-9 and TRBJ1-1, is as follows: DTGVSQNPRHKITKRGQNVTFRCDPISEHNRLYWYRQTLGQGPEFLTYFQNEAQLEKSRLLSDRFSAERPKGSFSTLEIQRTEQGDSAMYLCASSPKGAEAFFGQGTRLTVV.

Regarding this clone: Other nucleotide sequences from this sample produce the same CDR3. The chain's CDR3 is CASSPRGPYNEQFF. The CDR3 DNA is TGTGCCAGCAGCCCTAGGGGTCCCTACAATGAGCAGTTCTTC. The gene calls are TRBV5-6 and TRBJ2-1; a possible D gene is TRBD1 (5 bases). The CDR3 has 14 residues. Trimming removed 4 bases from V and 2 bases from J, with 10 bases in between. The germline gives CDR1 SGHDT, CDR2 YYEEEE.

The table lists this clone with a count of one. The V and J genes are TRBV29-1 and TRBJ2-7; 7 bases agree with TRBD1. The CDR3 extends over 12 amino acids. J lost 3 bases, V lost 2 bases, and 1 base had no gene match. The V gene's germline CDR1 is SQVTM and CDR2 ANQGSEA. The CDR3 sequence is CSVETGDYEQYF. The CDR3 DNA follows: TGCAGCGTTGAAACAGGGGACTACGAGCAGTACTTC.

V gene TRBV4-2 combines with J gene TRBJ1-2; tentative D call: TRBD1 (6 bases). V gave up 0 bases and J gave up 2 bases, with 10 bases separating them. This CDR3 region has 15 residues. CDR1 is LGHNA and CDR2 is YNFKEQ in the germline V gene. The CDR3: CASSQEVTGNYGYTF. CDR3 nucleotides: TGTGCCAGCAGCCAAGAAGTGACAGGCAACTATGGCTACACCTTC.

Note on this clone: Other nucleotide sequences from this sample produce the same CDR3. This chain joins TRBV5-1 and TRBJ2-3; D gene unclear. Per germline, CDR1 SGHRS and CDR2 YFSETQ. The CDR3 runs 12 residues. V lost 5 bases and J lost 6, with 10 bases in between. The CDR3 coding sequence is TGCGCCAGCAGTCCGGGCAGGGATACGCAGTATTTT. Translating it yields CASSPGRDTQYF.

CDR3: CAWSGWTSGRDGQETQYF. CDR3 in DNA: TGTGCCTGGAGTGGGTGGACTAGCGGGAGAGATGGGCAAGAGACCCAGTACTTC. V usage is TRBV30 and J usage is TRBJ2-5; 13 positions agree with TRBD2. The CDR3 length is 18 residues. The germline V gene encodes CDR1 GTSNPN and CDR2 SVGIG (reference sequence). The V segment lost 1 base and the J segment 2 bases; nucleotides outside the gene matches: 10.

CDR3 loop: CASRSPRGGAETQYF. CDR3 nucleotide sequence: TGTGCCAGCAGGTCCCCACGGGGGGGCGCGGAGACCCAGTACTTC. The chain joins TRBV6-5 to TRBJ2-5, with TRBD2 matching 8 bases. V shed 6 bases, J shed 5 bases, and the junction held 11 bases outside the gene matches. This CDR3 spans 15 amino acids. Germline loops: CDR1 MNHEY, CDR2 SVGAGI.